The source of this T cell receptor beta chain is a study of graft-versus-host responses after intestinal transplantation. Findings and caveats of the study: HvG clone declines early post-transplant were associated with peak circulating GvH levels. GvH clonotypes were identified within recipient marrow, with a subset emerging first in ileum or blood.

Germline values: CDR1 SGHTA, CDR2 FQGNSA. Trimming shortened V by 1 base and J by 2 bases, and 9 bases separated the two germline ends. There are 15 residues in the CDR3. Comment on this clone: Its antigen is not identified.

TCRdb's table, derived via immunoSEQ multiplex PCR, lists solely in-frame clones and lacks some. The profile shows tens of thousands of clones, roughly 91% of them singletons. V and J are TRBV7-2 and TRBJ2-1, with D possibly matching TRBD2 (5 bases). This receptor was obtained from a human donor who was the organ donor for an intestinal transplant. Sequencing was performed on unstimulated CD4+ T cells sorted from spleen or lymph node cells, taken before transplant. The CDR3 sequence: CASSLDEGPYNEQFF. CDR3 DNA: TGTGCCAGCAGCTTAGATGAGGGCCCCTACAATGAGCAGTTCTTC.